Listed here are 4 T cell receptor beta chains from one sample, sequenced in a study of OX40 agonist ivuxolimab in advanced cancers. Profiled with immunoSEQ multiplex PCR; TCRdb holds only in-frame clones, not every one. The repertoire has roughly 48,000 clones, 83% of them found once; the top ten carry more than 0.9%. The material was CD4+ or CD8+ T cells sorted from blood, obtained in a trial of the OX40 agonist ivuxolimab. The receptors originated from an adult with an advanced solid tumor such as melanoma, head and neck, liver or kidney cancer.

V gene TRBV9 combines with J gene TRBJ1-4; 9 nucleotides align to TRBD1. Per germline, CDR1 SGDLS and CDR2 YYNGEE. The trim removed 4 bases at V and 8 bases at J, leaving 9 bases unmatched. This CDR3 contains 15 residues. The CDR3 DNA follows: TGTGCCAGCAGCTTCTCGACAGGGGGTAACGAAAAACTGTTTTTT. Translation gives CASSFSTGGNEKLFF.

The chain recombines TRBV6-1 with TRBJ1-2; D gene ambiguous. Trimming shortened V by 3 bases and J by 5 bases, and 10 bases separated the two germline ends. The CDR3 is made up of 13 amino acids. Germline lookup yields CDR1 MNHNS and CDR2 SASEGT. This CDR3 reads CASSDRSWYGYTF. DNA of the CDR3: TGTGCCAGCAGTGATAGGAGTTGGTATGGCTACACCTTC.

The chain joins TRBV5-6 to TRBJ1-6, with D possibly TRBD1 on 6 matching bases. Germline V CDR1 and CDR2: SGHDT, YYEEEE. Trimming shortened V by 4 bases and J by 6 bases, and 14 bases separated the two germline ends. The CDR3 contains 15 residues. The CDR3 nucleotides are TGTGCCAGCAGCACCGACAGGACAATTAATTCACCCCTCCACTTT. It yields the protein CASSTDRTINSPLHF.

The CDR3 nucleotides read TGTGCCAGCAGTTACCCTGCGACAGGTCCTCTCACTGAAGCTTTCTTT. It is translated as CASSYPATGPLTEAFF. The chain employs TRBV6-6 and TRBJ1-1; weak D call: TRBD1 (6 bases). CDR3 length equals 16 residues. Trimming took 2 bases from V and 4 from J, leaving 17 bases between them. In germline, CDR1 is MNHNY, CDR2 SVGAGI (reference sequence).